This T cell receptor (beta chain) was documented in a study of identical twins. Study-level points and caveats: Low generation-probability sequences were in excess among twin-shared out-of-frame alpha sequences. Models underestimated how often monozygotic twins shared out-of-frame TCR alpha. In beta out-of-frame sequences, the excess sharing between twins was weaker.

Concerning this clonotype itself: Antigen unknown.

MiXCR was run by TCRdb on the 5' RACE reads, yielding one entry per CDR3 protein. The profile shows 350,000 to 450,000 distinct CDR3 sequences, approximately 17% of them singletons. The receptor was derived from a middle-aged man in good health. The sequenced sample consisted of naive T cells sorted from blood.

The CDR3 loop is CASHVGGVQTEAFF. CDR3 in DNA: TGTGCCAGCCATGTTGGGGGGGTTCAGACTGAAGCTTTCTTT. The chain carries TRBV5-5 and TRBJ1-1; tentative D call: TRBD1 (5 bases). Germline assignment: CDR1 SGHKS and CDR2 YYEKEE (reference sequence). V was shortened by 7 bases and J by 5 bases, with 18 bases between the two germline ends. The CDR3 has 14 residues.